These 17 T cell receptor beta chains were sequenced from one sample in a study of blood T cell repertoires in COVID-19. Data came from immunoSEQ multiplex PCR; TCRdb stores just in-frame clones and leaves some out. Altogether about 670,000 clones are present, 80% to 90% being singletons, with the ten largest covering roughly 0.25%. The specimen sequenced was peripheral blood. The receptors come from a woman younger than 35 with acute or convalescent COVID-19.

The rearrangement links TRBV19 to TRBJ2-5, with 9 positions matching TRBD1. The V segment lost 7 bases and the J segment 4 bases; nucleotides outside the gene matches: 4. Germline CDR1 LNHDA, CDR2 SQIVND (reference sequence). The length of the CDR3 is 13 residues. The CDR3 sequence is CASTPTGGETQYF. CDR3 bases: TGTGCCAGTACCCCGACAGGGGGAGAGACCCAGTACTTC. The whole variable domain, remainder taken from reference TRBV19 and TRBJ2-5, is DGGITQSPKYLFRKEGQNVTLSCEQNLNHDAMYWYRQDPGQGLRLIYYSQIVNDFQKGDIAEGYSVSREKKESFPLTVTSAQKNPTAFYLCASTPTGGETQYFGPGTRLLVL.

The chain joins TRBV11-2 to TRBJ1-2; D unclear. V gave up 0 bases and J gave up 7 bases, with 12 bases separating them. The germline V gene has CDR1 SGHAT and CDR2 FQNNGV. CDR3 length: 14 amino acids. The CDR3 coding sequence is TGTGCCAGCAGCTTAGATGGTGAGGAGGCTGGCTACACCTTC. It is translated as CASSLDGEEAGYTF.

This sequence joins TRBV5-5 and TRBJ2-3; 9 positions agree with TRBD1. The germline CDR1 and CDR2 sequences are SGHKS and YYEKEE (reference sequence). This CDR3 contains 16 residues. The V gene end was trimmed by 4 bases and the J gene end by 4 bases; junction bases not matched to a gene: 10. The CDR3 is CASSAPGQGLSDTQYF. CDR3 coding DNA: TGTGCCAGCAGCGCTCCGGGACAGGGTTTGTCAGATACGCAGTATTTT.

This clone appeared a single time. Here the CDR3 DNA reads TGTGCCAGCAGCTCAGCGGGGGTACGGTATTTT. Its translation: CASSSAGVRYF. This chain links TRBV5-6 with TRBJ2-3, with TRBD2 matching 8 bases. V shed 3 bases, J shed 14 bases, and the junction held 5 bases outside the gene matches. The CDR3 length is 11 residues. CDR1 is SGHDT and CDR2 is YYEEEE in the germline V gene.

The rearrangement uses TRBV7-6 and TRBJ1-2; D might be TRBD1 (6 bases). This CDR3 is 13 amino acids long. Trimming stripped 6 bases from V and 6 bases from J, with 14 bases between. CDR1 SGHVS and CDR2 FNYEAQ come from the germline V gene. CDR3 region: CASSLGGWNGYTF. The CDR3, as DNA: TGTGCCAGCAGTCTAGGGGGTTGGAATGGCTACACCTTC.

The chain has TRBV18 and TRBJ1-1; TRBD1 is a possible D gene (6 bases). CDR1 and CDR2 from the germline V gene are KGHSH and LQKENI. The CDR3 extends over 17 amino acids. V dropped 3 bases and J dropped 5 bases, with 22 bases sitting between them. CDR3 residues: CASSPQRGGGHGTEAFF. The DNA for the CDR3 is TGTGCCAGCTCACCCCAAAGGGGGGGAGGGCATGGGACTGAAGCTTTCTTT.

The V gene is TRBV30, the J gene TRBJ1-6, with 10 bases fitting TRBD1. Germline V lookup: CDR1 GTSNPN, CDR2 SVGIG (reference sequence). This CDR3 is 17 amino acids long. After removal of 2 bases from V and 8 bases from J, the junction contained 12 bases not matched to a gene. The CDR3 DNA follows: TGTGCCTGGAGTAAAAGGACAGGGGGTTCTTTCGATTCACCCCTCCACTTT. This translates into CAWSKRTGGSFDSPLHF.

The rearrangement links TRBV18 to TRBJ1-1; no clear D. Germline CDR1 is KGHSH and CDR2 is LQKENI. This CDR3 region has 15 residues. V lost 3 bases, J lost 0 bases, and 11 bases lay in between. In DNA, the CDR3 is TGTGCCAGCTCACCTGATACGGGAATGAACACTGAAGCTTTCTTT. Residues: CASSPDTGMNTEAFF. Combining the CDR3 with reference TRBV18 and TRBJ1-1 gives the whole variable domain NAGVMQNPRHLVRRRGQEARLRCSPMKGHSHVYWYRQLPEEGLKFMVYLQKENIIDESGMPKERFSAEFPKEGPSILRIQQVVRGDSAAYFCASSPDTGMNTEAFFGQGTRLTVV.

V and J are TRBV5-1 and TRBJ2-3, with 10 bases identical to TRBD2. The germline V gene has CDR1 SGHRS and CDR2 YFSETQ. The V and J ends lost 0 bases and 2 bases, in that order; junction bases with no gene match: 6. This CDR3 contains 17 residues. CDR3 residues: CASSLVGSGGTTDTQYF. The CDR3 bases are TGCGCCAGCAGCTTGGTTGGTAGCGGGGGGACCACAGATACGCAGTATTTT.

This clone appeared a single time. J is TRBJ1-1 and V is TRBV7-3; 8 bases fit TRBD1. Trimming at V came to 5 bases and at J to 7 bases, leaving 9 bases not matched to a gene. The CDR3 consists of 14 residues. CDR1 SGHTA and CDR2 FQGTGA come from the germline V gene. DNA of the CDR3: TGTGCCAGCAGCCCCGGGCAGGGGGCGGGTGAAGCTTTCTTT. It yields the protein CASSPGQGAGEAFF.

CDR3 sequence: CASWDRVNTEAFF. The CDR3 DNA sequence: TGTGCCAGCTGGGACAGGGTGAACACTGAAGCTTTCTTT. J is TRBJ1-1 and V is TRBV7-8, with 9 bases aligning to TRBD1. V was clipped by 8 bases and J by 0 bases; unmatched bases: 1. Germline CDR1 and CDR2: SGHVS and FQNEAQ. CDR3 size: 13 residues.

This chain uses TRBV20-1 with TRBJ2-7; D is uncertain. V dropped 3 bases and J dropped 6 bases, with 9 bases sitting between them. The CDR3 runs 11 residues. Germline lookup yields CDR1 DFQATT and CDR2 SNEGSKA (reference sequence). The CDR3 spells CSASSSSEQYF. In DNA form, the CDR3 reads TGCAGTGCTAGTAGCTCGTCCGAGCAGTACTTC.

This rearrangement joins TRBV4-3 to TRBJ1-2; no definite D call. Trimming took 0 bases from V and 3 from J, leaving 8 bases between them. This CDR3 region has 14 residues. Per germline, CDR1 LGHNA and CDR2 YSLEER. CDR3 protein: CASSQDRRDYGYTF. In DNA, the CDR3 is TGCGCCAGCAGCCAAGATCGGAGGGACTATGGCTACACCTTC.

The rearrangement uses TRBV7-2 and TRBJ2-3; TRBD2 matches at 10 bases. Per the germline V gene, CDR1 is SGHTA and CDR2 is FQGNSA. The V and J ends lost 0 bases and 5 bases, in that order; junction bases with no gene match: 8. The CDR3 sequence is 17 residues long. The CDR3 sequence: CASSLARAGGLGDTQYF. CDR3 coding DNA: TGTGCCAGCAGCTTAGCGCGAGCGGGGGGGCTTGGAGATACGCAGTATTTT.

CDR3 DNA: TGCAGCGTTGAATTCCCCAGGAATAGCAATCAGCCCCAGCATTTT. Its translation is CSVEFPRNSNQPQHF. The chain combines TRBV29-1 with TRBJ1-5; D gene uncertain. Between the trimmed V and J ends, which lost 2 bases and 0 bases, there was a span of 11 bases. The CDR3 length is 15 residues. Looked up from germline, CDR1 is SQVTM and CDR2 is ANQGSEA.

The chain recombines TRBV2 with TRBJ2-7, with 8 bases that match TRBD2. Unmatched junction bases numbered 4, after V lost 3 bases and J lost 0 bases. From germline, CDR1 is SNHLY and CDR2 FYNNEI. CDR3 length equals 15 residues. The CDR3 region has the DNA TGTGCCAGCAGTGAGAGCGGGGGAAGCTCCTACGAGCAGTACTTC. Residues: CASSESGGSSYEQYF.

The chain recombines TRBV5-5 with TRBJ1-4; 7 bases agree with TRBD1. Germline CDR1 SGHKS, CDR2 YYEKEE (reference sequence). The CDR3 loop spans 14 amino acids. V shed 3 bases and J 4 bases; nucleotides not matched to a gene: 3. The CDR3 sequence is CASSSGQFNEKLFF. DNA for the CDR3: TGTGCCAGCAGCTCGGGACAGTTTAATGAAAAACTGTTTTTT.